These 21 T cell receptor beta chains were sequenced from one sample in a study of T cell responses to AZD1222 COVID-19 vaccine. Produced via immunoSEQ multiplex PCR; TCRdb's table is partial and in-frame only. The sample shows 100,000 to 150,000 clones, 70% to 90% of them seen only once. This sample comprised peripheral blood, obtained on day 0 of AZD1222 vaccination. The receptors originated from an adult in good health.

The rearrangement links TRBV6-5 to TRBJ2-7, with TRBD2 matching over 9 bases. V dropped 8 bases and J dropped 5; count of bases not matched to a gene: 7. The V gene's germline CDR1 is MNHEY and CDR2 SVGAGI. This CDR3 region has 13 residues. CDR3 in DNA: TGTGCCAGCCTAGGGCTAGCGGGAAACGAGCAGTACTTC. Encoded protein: CASLGLAGNEQYF.

This clone was recorded a few times. The CDR3, as DNA: TGTGCCAGCAGTCAACAGGGTTCCACCGGGGAGCTGTTTTTT. Its protein product is CASSQQGSTGELFF. V is TRBV6-4 and J is TRBJ2-2; maybe TRBD1 (6 bases). The germline V and J ends were trimmed by 5 bases and 4 bases, with 11 bases remaining between them. The V gene's germline CDR1 is MRHNA and CDR2 SNTAGT. This CDR3 is built from 14 residues.

V is TRBV5-4 and J is TRBJ2-3, with 8 bases identical to TRBD2. In germline, CDR1 is SGHNT, CDR2 YYREEE (reference sequence). The V gene end was trimmed by 4 bases and the J gene end by 3 bases; junction bases not matched to a gene: 10. The length of the CDR3 is 16 residues. CDR3 residues: CASSRGGPSGTDTQYF. The CDR3 nucleotides are TGTGCCAGCAGCCGCGGGGGGCCTTCGGGAACAGATACGCAGTATTTT. The variable domain in full, completed from reference TRBV5-4 and TRBJ2-3, reads ETGVTQSPTHLIKTRGQQVTLRCSSQSGHNTVSWYQQALGQGPQFIFQYYREEENGRGNFPPRFSGLQFPNYSSELNVNALELDDSALYLCASSRGGPSGTDTQYFGPGTRLTVL.

This clone appeared once. The rearrangement links TRBV9 to TRBJ2-7, with TRBD2 matching over 13 bases. Germline values: CDR1 SGDLS, CDR2 YYNGEE. The CDR3 has 17 residues. J lost 1 base, V lost 4 bases, and 8 bases had no gene match. The CDR3 coding sequence is TGTGCCAGCAGCACCCGGACTAGCGGGGGACTTTCCTACGAGCAGTACTTC. Protein product: CASSTRTSGGLSYEQYF.

The rearrangement uses TRBV15 and TRBJ2-3, with D perhaps TRBD2 (6 bases). The CDR3 runs to 17 residues. Germline values: CDR1 LNHNV, CDR2 YYDKDF (reference sequence). Trimming left V 1 base short and J 1 base short, with 15 bases between. The CDR3 DNA follows: TGTGCCACCAGCAGAGTTCTTGGGCCTAGCGGCACAGATACGCAGTATTTT. Amino acid sequence: CATSRVLGPSGTDTQYF.

The CDR3 loop reads CASSATGPYTEAFF. The CDR3 bases are TGCGCCAGCAGCGCGACAGGTCCCTACACTGAAGCTTTCTTT. The chain recombines TRBV5-1 with TRBJ1-1; TRBD1 is a possible D gene (6 bases). Trimming stripped 4 bases from V and 3 bases from J, with 13 bases between. The V gene's germline CDR1 is SGHRS and CDR2 YFSETQ. The CDR3 sequence is 14 residues long.

The rearrangement joins TRBV10-3 to TRBJ2-2; 7 nucleotides align to TRBD1. There are 15 residues in the CDR3. Germline loops: CDR1 ENHRY, CDR2 SYGVKD. The J segment lost 2 bases and the V segment lost 5 bases, leaving 5 bases of the junction unmatched. The CDR3 region is CAISTGATNTGELFF. DNA for the CDR3: TGTGCCATCAGTACAGGGGCTACAAACACCGGGGAGCTGTTTTTT.

This clone was seen a handful of times. For the CDR3, the DNA is TGCAGCGTTGAGGACAGCAACTATGGCTACACCTTC. This gives the protein CSVEDSNYGYTF. The rearrangement links TRBV29-1 to TRBJ1-2, with D possibly being TRBD1 (6 bases). Trimming stripped 3 bases from V and 2 bases from J, with 7 bases between. CDR1 is SQVTM and CDR2 is ANQGSEA in the germline V gene. The length of the CDR3 is 12 residues.

The chain combines TRBV3-1 (or the pseudogene TRBV3-2) with TRBJ2-2; 10 bases map to TRBD1. Looked up from germline, CDR1 is LGHDT and CDR2 is YNNKEL (reference sequence). The junction had 7 bases not matched to a gene; V was cut back by 2 bases and J by 7 bases. The CDR3 has 16 residues. The CDR3 coding sequence is TGTGCCAGCAGCCAATGGGGGACAGGGGCCGACGGGGAGCTGTTTTTT. It codes for CASSQWGTGADGELFF.

This chain connects TRBV7-6 to TRBJ2-3; 9 bases are a match to TRBD2. CDR3 length: 17 residues. J gave up 3 bases and V 4 bases, and 11 bases lay outside the gene matches. CDR1 is SGHVS and CDR2 is FNYEAQ in the germline V gene. The CDR3 coding sequence is TGTGCCAGCAGCTCCGCCTTAGCGGGGGTATGGACAGATACGCAGTATTTT. Its protein product is CASSSALAGVWTDTQYF.

The chain is built from TRBV9 and TRBJ1-2; 9 positions match TRBD1. The germline gives CDR1 SGDLS, CDR2 YYNGEE. Losses at the gene ends were 5 bases for V and 1 base for J; bases not matched to a gene: 15. This CDR3 comprises 18 residues. The CDR3 DNA sequence: TGTGCCAGCAGTGAGTGGTTAGGGACAGGGTTCCTTAACTATGGCTACACCTTC. This gives the protein CASSEWLGTGFLNYGYTF. Full variable domain (rest looked up from reference TRBV9 and TRBJ1-2): DSGVTQTPKHLITATGQRVTLRCSPRSGDLSVYWYQQSLDQGLQFLIQYYNGEERAKGNILERFSAQQFPDLHSELNLSSLELGDSALYFCASSEWLGTGFLNYGYTFGSGTRLTVV.

This clone has a single count. V gene TRBV5-4 combines with J gene TRBJ1-2, with a possible D match to TRBD1 (5 bases). The CDR3 spans 16 residues. CDR1 is SGHNT and CDR2 is YYREEE in the germline V gene (reference sequence). The V end was cut by 0 bases, the J end by 2 bases, with 14 bases between. The CDR3: CASSLGGTAVNYGYTF. In DNA form, the CDR3 reads TGTGCCAGCAGCTTGGGGGGGACCGCTGTGAACTATGGCTACACCTTC.

V and J are TRBV2 and TRBJ2-1; 13 nucleotides align to TRBD2. Germline V gives CDR1 SNHLY, CDR2 FYNNEI. There are 15 residues in the CDR3. V dropped 6 bases and J dropped 7; count of bases not matched to a gene: 6. Written as DNA, the CDR3 is TGTGCCAGCAGCACACTAGCGGGAGGGCTTAATGAGCAGTTCTTC. It yields the protein CASSTLAGGLNEQFF.

The rearrangement joins TRBV7-9 to TRBJ2-7, with D possibly TRBD2 on 5 matching bases. Germline CDR1 reads SEHNR; CDR2 reads FQNEAQ (reference sequence). V gave up 6 bases and J gave up 1 base, with 7 bases separating them. CDR3 length equals 12 residues. This CDR3 reads CASRDFSYEQYF. The CDR3 DNA sequence: TGTGCCAGCAGGGACTTTTCCTACGAGCAGTACTTC.

The gene calls are TRBV5-5 and TRBJ2-6, with D tentatively TRBD1 (6 bases). V was trimmed by 4 bases and J by 4 bases, leaving 9 bases between them. In germline, CDR1 is SGHKS, CDR2 YYEKEE (reference sequence). The CDR3 length is 14 residues. CDR3 amino acids: CASSLGGGANVLTF. DNA for the CDR3: TGTGCCAGCAGCCTAGGGGGAGGGGCCAACGTCCTGACTTTC.

This clone has just a few counts. J is TRBJ2-7 and V is TRBV29-1, with unresolved D. V lost 4 bases to trimming and J lost 5 bases, with 6 bases between them. CDR3 length: 10 amino acids. From germline, CDR1 is SQVTM and CDR2 ANQGSEA. CDR3 sequence reads: CSVVQHEQYF. CDR3 coding DNA: TGCAGCGTTGTCCAGCACGAGCAGTACTTC.

The CDR3 DNA reads TGTGCCAGTAGTAGCAGGCTCGGGGGCGCATCAGAGCCCGGGGGCAACTACGAGCAGTACTTC. Its protein is CASSSRLGGASEPGGNYEQYF. The chain links TRBV19 to TRBJ2-7; D might be TRBD1 or TRBD2, each matching 6 bases. Germline V gene lookup returns CDR1 LNHDA and CDR2 SQIVND (reference sequence). Trimming removed 4 bases from V and 3 bases from J, with 34 bases in between. The CDR3 has 21 residues.

This rearrangement joins TRBV6-6 to TRBJ2-1, with D maybe TRBD2 (5 bases). The CDR3 has 12 amino acids. In germline, CDR1 is MNHNY, CDR2 SVGAGI (reference sequence). Trimming took off 9 bases at V and 10 bases at J, with 16 bases between the two ends. CDR3 sequence: CASHGGLGEQFF. The CDR3, as DNA: TGTGCCAGTCACGGCGGGTTAGGGGAGCAGTTCTTC.

The chain uses TRBV30 and TRBJ1-2, with D unresolved. The CDR3 consists of 13 residues. V gave up 3 bases and J gave up 6 bases, with 14 bases separating them. CDR1 and CDR2 (germline): GTSNPN, SVGIG (reference sequence). Written as DNA, the CDR3 is TGTGCCTGGAGGGCAACACTCATTAATGGCTACACCTTC. The encoded protein is CAWRATLINGYTF. The full variable domain, completed using reference TRBV30 and TRBJ1-2, is SQTIHQWPATLVQPVGSPLSLECTVEGTSNPNLYWYRQAAGRGLQLLFYSVGIGQISSEVPQNLSASRPQDRQFILSSKKLLLSDSGFYLCAWRATLINGYTFGSGTRLTVV.

The table lists this clone with a count of one. The chain uses TRBV7-9 and TRBJ2-2; D call uncertain. The CDR3 spans 13 residues. Germline V CDR1 and CDR2: SEHNR, FQNEAQ (reference sequence). Trimming stripped 1 base from V and 6 bases from J, with 6 bases between. The CDR3: CASSLEGAGELFF. CDR3 DNA sequence: TGTGCCAGCAGCTTAGAAGGCGCCGGGGAGCTGTTTTTT.

This chain links TRBV4-2 with TRBJ2-7; TRBD1 or TRBD2 may be the D gene (5 bases each). Germline V gene data show CDR1 as LGHNA and CDR2 as YNFKEQ. The CDR3 is 14 amino acids. Trimming removed 4 bases at V and 6 bases at J, with 16 bases between. CDR3 sequence reads: CASSPGPGSGEQYF. The CDR3 DNA is TGTGCCAGCAGCCCGGGACCCGGCTCGGGCGAGCAGTACTTC.